The 16 T cell receptor beta chains below all came from one sample that was sequenced in a study of type 1 regulatory T cells. Overall study results and limits: Type 1 regulatory T cells had a more restricted TCR repertoire than non-type 1 regulatory T cells.

From the reads, TCRdb called clonotypes with MiXCR, one entry per CDR3 protein. The sample has roughly 71,000 distinct CDR3 sequences, around 20% seen once; the top ten hold roughly 8%. The antigens of these receptors remain unknown. The specimen was cultured type 1 regulatory T (Tr1) cells, either the whole culture or a sorted fraction (not recorded which). The receptors were sampled from a human donor in good health.

In this sample, this clonotype turned up a few times. This chain uses TRBV3-1 with TRBJ2-5; D uncertain. Trimming shortened V by 1 base and J by 1 base, and 7 bases separated the two germline ends. The CDR3 runs to 14 residues. CDR1 LGHDT and CDR2 YNNKEL come from the germline V gene (reference sequence). In DNA, the CDR3 is TGTGCCAGCAGCCAAGGGACGGCCCAAGAGACCCAGTACTTC. Translating gives CASSQGTAQETQYF.

This chain uses TRBV29-1 with TRBJ2-1; D gene uncertain. The CDR3 has 11 amino acids. In germline, CDR1 is SQVTM, CDR2 ANQGSEA. V lost 3 bases to trimming and J lost 8 bases, with 8 bases between them. CDR3 residues: CSVEDPYEQFF. The CDR3 DNA reads TGCAGCGTTGAGGACCCTTATGAGCAGTTCTTC.

This clonotype was detected many times. The V gene is TRBV13, the J gene TRBJ2-1; TRBD2 matches at 7 bases. This CDR3 spans 14 amino acids. Per the germline V gene, CDR1 is PRHDT and CDR2 is FYEKMQ (reference sequence). Germline trimming cut 8 bases from V and 4 bases from J; bases unmatched to any gene: 8. This CDR3 reads CASQREGPYNEQFF. In DNA form, the CDR3 reads TGTGCCAGCCAGAGGGAGGGCCCTTACAATGAGCAGTTCTTC.

The V and J genes are TRBV19 and TRBJ1-5; no clear D gene. V shed 5 bases and J shed 1 base, with 9 bases lying between them. CDR1 is LNHDA, CDR2 SQIVND, per germline (reference sequence). The CDR3 contains 14 residues. The CDR3 region is CASSAQTSNQPQHF. DNA of the CDR3: TGTGCCAGTAGTGCCCAGACGAGCAATCAGCCCCAGCATTTT.

This clonotype has only a few counts. The chain couples TRBV3-1 to TRBJ2-7; D may match TRBD1 or TRBD2 (5 bases each). Germline V CDR1 and CDR2: LGHDT, YNNKEL (reference sequence). Trimming cost V 0 bases and J 2 bases, with 11 bases left between them. This CDR3 is built from 15 residues. CDR3 residues: CASSQDRDPAYEQYF. The CDR3 DNA reads as TGTGCCAGCAGCCAAGATCGGGACCCAGCCTACGAGCAGTACTTC.

This clonotype was recorded a few times. V is TRBV18 and J is TRBJ1-1; no firm D call. This CDR3 region has 14 residues. V was pared by 3 bases and J by 2 bases, with 10 bases between. CDR1 is KGHSH and CDR2 is LQKENI in the germline V gene. CDR3 bases: TGTGCCAGCTCACCCAGTCACACCAACACTGAAGCTTTCTTT. Translation gives CASSPSHTNTEAFF.

This clonotype was recorded at least ten times. The V and J genes are TRBV5-1 and TRBJ2-3, with D hard to call. The CDR3 has 12 amino acids. The V gene's germline CDR1 is SGHRS and CDR2 YFSETQ. Trimming removed 5 bases at V and 9 bases at J, with 13 bases between. As DNA, the CDR3 is TGCGCCAGCAGACCAGGCGAGGCGACGCAGTATTTT. It encodes CASRPGEATQYF.

Only a few counts were recorded for this clonotype. The gene calls are TRBV20-1 and TRBJ2-7; D is undetermined. Germline V gene sequence: CDR1 DFQATT, CDR2 SNEGSKA (reference sequence). Trimming pared 4 bases from V and 3 bases from J, leaving 16 bases between. This CDR3 comprises 14 residues. CDR3 residues: CSAIYPRQIYEQYF. CDR3 nucleotide sequence: TGCAGTGCTATATATCCAAGGCAGATCTACGAGCAGTACTTC.

This clonotype was detected only a few times. J is TRBJ2-1 and V is TRBV18, with TRBD2 as a possible D gene (6 bases). Trimming left V 4 bases short and J 9 bases short, with 7 bases between. Germline V gives CDR1 KGHSH, CDR2 LQKENI. This CDR3 is built from 11 residues. CDR3 DNA: TGTGCCAGCTCACTGGGGGGTGAGCAGTTCTTC. This encodes CASSLGGEQFF. Full variable domain (remainder filled in from reference TRBV18 and TRBJ2-1): NAGVMQNPRHLVRRRGQEARLRCSPMKGHSHVYWYRQLPEEGLKFMVYLQKENIIDESGMPKERFSAEFPKEGPSILRIQQVVRGDSAAYFCASSLGGEQFFGPGTRLTVL.

The CDR3, as DNA: TGTGCCAGCAGCTTAGGTAGAGGCTCTGGGGCCAACGTCCTGACTTTC. This gives the protein CASSLGRGSGANVLTF. The chain recombines TRBV11-2 with TRBJ2-6; D gene uncertain. The CDR3 has 16 residues. V was pared by 1 base and J by 0 bases, with 7 bases between. CDR1 is SGHAT and CDR2 is FQNNGV in the germline V gene. Based on the CDR3 plus reference TRBV11-2 and TRBJ2-6, the full variable domain is EAGVAQSPRYKIIEKRQSVAFWCNPISGHATLYWYQQILGQGPKLLIQFQNNGVVDDSQLPKDRFSAERLKGVDSTLKIQPAKLEDSAVYLCASSLGRGSGANVLTFGAGSRLTVL.

The chain carries TRBV5-6 and TRBJ1-4; perhaps TRBD1 as D (6 bases). Germline lookup yields CDR1 SGHDT and CDR2 YYEEEE. The CDR3 runs to 14 residues. The V gene lost 4 bases and the J gene lost 6 bases, with 13 bases spanning the gap. CDR3 DNA: TGTGCCAGCAGCCATAGGGGGATTCATGAAAAACTGTTTTTT. It specifies CASSHRGIHEKLFF.

There are many counts of this clonotype. This chain links TRBV29-1 with TRBJ2-3, with TRBD2 identical over 9 bases. The CDR3 covers 14 residues. Germline lookup yields CDR1 SQVTM and CDR2 ANQGSEA. V was pared by 6 bases and J by 0 bases, with 4 bases of the junction left unmatched. CDR3 nucleotides: TGCAGCGTCGCTCTAGCGGGGAGCACAGATACGCAGTATTTT. Translation gives CSVALAGSTDTQYF.

The chain employs TRBV20-1 and TRBJ1-6; 7 nucleotides match TRBD1. J gave up 7 bases and V 6 bases, and 15 bases lay outside the gene matches. Germline V gene sequence: CDR1 DFQATT, CDR2 SNEGSKA (reference sequence). There are 16 residues in the CDR3. In DNA form, the CDR3 reads TGCAGTGCCTTTCCTGGGAGCGCAGGGGGAAATTCACCCCTCCACTTT. Amino acids: CSAFPGSAGGNSPLHF.

This chain connects TRBV20-1 to TRBJ2-7; 8 positions match TRBD2. Per germline, CDR1 DFQATT and CDR2 SNEGSKA (reference sequence). The CDR3 contains 13 residues. J lost 2 bases, V lost 5 bases, and 5 bases had no gene match. CDR3 coding DNA: TGCAGTGCTTGGAAAGCGGGAGCCTACGAGCAGTACTTC. Protein sequence: CSAWKAGAYEQYF.

The chain carries TRBV20-1 and TRBJ2-7, with 11 bases that match TRBD2. The CDR3 totals 15 residues. V trimming: 4 bases; J trimming: 0 bases; junction bases outside the gene matches: 5. The germline V gene encodes CDR1 DFQATT and CDR2 SNEGSKA (reference sequence). The CDR3 DNA sequence: TGCAGTGCTACCAAGACTAGCGGGGTCTCCTACGAGCAGTACTTC. Protein: CSATKTSGVSYEQYF.

To note about this clonotype: One base away lies a much larger clone, so this may be a sequencing read error. The V and J genes are TRBV7-2 and TRBJ2-7; TRBD2 aligns across 10 bases. Looked up from germline, CDR1 is SGHTA and CDR2 is FQGNSA. This CDR3 has 15 amino acids. J was trimmed by 2 bases and V by 5 bases; bases with no gene match: 6. Written as DNA, the CDR3 is TGTGCCAGCAGCACAACTAGCGGGACTCCCTACGAGCAGTACTTC. Its protein is CASSTTSGTPYEQYF.